This entry features one T cell receptor (beta chain) sequence. The antigen is unknown. The source of the sample is a study of T cell responses to AZD1222 COVID-19 vaccine. In the study overall: Second doses at about 4 or about 12 weeks were pooled.

Between the trimmed V and J ends, which lost 8 bases and 2 bases, there was a span of 14 bases. The V gene's germline CDR1 is MNHEY and CDR2 SVGAGI. The CDR3 contains 14 residues. Study outcomes and limitations: Across the whole spike, CD4 TCRs peaked at regions 160-218 and 743-854.

The table came from immunoSEQ multiplex PCR; TCRdb's copy has only in-frame clones and leaves some out. The data show roughly 110,000 clones, roughly 84% seen once. The starting material was peripheral blood, obtained on day 0 of AZD1222 vaccination. The chain employs TRBV6-5 and TRBJ2-3; D is tentatively TRBD1 or TRBD2 (5 bases each). This TCR was sampled from an adult in good health. CDR3 sequence: CASSLGVSTDTQYF. The CDR3 DNA follows: TGTGCCAGCTCCCTGGGGGTATCCACAGATACGCAGTATTTT.